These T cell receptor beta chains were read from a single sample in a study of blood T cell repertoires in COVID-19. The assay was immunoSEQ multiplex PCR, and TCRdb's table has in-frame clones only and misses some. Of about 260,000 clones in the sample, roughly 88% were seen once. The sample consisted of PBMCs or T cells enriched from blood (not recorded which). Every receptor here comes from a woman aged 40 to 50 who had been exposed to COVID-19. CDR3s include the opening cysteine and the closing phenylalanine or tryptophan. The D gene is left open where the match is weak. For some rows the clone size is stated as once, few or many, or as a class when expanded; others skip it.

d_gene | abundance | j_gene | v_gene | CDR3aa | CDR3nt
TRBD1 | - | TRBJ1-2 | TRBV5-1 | CASRDGPGQHYGYTF | TGTGCCAGCAGGGACGGTCCGGGACAGCACTATGGCTACACCTTC
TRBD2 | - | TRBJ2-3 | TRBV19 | CASMPLGRASGRALMADTQYF | TGTGCCAGTATGCCTTTGGGGCGTGCTAGCGGGAGGGCCCTCATGGCAGATACGCAGTATTTT
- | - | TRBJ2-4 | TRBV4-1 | CASSQAEVRLAGIQNIQYF | TGCGCCAGCAGCCAAGCAGAAGTTCGGCTAGCAGGCATCCAAAACATTCAGTACTTC
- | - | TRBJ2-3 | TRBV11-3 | CASSSLLTDTQYF | TGTGCCAGCAGCTCCCTTTTAACAGATACGCAGTATTTT
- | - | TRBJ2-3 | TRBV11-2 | CASSLHGDTQYF | TGTGCCAGCAGCTTACACGGGGATACGCAGTATTTT
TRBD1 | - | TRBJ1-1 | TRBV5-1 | CASSGDSLGTEAFF | TGCGCCAGCAGCGGGGACAGCCTGGGCACTGAAGCTTTCTTT
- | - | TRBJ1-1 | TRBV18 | CASSKGRGAFEEAFF | TGTGCCAGCTCAAAAGGACGGGGGGCTTTTGAGGAAGCTTTCTTT
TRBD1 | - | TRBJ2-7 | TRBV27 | CASSFRTTGTSYEQYF | TGTGCCAGCAGTTTCAGAACGACAGGGACCTCCTACGAGCAGTACTTC
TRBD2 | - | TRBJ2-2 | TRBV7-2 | CASSPILAGSQLFF | TGTGCCAGCAGCCCTATCCTAGCGGGAAGTCAGCTGTTTTTT
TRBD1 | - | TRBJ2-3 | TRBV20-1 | CSAPQDRGF | TGCAGTGCCCCCCAGGACAGGGGATTT
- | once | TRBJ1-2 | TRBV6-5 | CASSYSGTGSYGYTF | TGTGCCAGCAGTTACTCGGGGACTGGATCTTATGGCTACACCTTC
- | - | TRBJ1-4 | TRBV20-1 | CSASYNEKLFF | TGCAGTGCTAGTTATAATGAAAAACTGTTTTTT
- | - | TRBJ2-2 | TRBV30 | CAWSVVRTGELFF | TGTGCCTGGAGTGTGGTCCGGACCGGGGAGCTGTTTTTT
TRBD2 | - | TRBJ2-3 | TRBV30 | CAWSYGTSGGTDTQYF | TGTGCCTGGAGTTACGGGACTAGCGGGGGCACAGATACGCAGTATTTT
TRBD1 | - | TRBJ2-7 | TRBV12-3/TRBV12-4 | CASSLGQALYF | TGTGCCAGCAGTCTCGGACAGGCCTTGTACTTC
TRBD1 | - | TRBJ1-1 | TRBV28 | CASSLLGTGEFFF | TGTGCCAGCAGTTTGTTAGGGACAGGGGAATTTTTCTTT
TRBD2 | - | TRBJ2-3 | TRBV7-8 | CASSLRTSWDTQYF | TGTGCCAGCAGCTTAAGGACTAGCTGGGATACGCAGTATTTT
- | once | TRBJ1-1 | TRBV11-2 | CASSLVGVTEAFF | TGTGCCAGCAGCTTAGTCGGGGTCACTGAAGCTTTCTTT
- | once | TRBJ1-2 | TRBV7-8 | CASSLARAGDTYGYTF | TGTGCCAGCAGCTTAGCGCGGGCAGGGGACACCTATGGCTACACCTTC
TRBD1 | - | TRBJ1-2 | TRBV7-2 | CASSPRQGGFRGYTF | TGTGCCAGCAGCCCGCGACAGGGAGGATTTAGGGGCTACACCTTC
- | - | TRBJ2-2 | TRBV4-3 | CASSQDPDSSNTGELFF | TGCGCCAGCAGCCAAGACCCCGACAGCTCGAACACCGGGGAGCTGTTTTTT
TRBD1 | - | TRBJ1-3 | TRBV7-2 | CASSFGRGPGNTIYF | TGTGCCAGCAGCTTCGGCAGGGGGCCTGGAAACACCATATATTTT
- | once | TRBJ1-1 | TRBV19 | CASTLVASTEAFF | TGTGCCAGTACCCTCGTGGCCTCCACTGAAGCTTTCTTT
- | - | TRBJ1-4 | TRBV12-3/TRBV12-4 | CASYRAISEKLFF | TGTGCCAGTTACAGGGCAATAAGTGAAAAACTGTTTTTT
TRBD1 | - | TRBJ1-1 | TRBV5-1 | CASSLVEGATEAFF | TGTGCCAGCAGCTTGGTTGAGGGGGCAACTGAAGCTTTCTTT
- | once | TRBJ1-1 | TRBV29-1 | CSARTAMNTEAFF | TGCAGCGCAAGGACAGCTATGAACACTGAAGCTTTCTTT
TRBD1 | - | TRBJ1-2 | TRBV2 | CASSSDRGGYGYTF | TGTGCCAGCAGCTCGGACAGGGGTGGGTATGGCTACACCTTC
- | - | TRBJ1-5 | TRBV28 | CASMASNQPQHF | TGTGCCAGCATGGCTAGCAATCAGCCCCAGCATTTT
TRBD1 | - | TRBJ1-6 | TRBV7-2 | CASSLVQGANSPLHF | TGTGCCAGCAGCTTAGTACAGGGGGCTAATTCACCCCTCCACTTT
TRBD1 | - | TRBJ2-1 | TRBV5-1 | CASSFTGAGQFF | TGCGCCAGCAGCTTTACAGGGGCCGGGCAGTTCTTC
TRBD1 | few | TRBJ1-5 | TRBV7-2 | CASSSGQGANQPQHF | TGTGCCAGCAGCTCGGGACAGGGGGCTAATCAGCCCCAGCATTTT
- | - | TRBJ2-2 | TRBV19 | CASSTGARTGELFF | TGTGCCAGTAGCACGGGAGCACGCACCGGGGAGCTGTTTTTT
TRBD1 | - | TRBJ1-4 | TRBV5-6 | CASSHLGEQTGTREKLFF | TGTGCCAGCAGCCATTTGGGGGAGCAGACAGGGACCCGGGAAAAACTGTTTTTT
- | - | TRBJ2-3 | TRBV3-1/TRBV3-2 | CASSQVRDTQYF | TGTGCCAGCAGCCAAGTGCGAGATACGCAGTATTTT
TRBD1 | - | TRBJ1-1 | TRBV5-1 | CASSSQGGTEAFF | TGCGCCAGCAGCTCACAGGGGGGGACTGAAGCTTTCTTT
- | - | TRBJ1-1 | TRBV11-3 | CASSLALLDTEAFF | TGTGCCAGCAGCTTAGCTCTTCTCGACACTGAAGCTTTCTTT
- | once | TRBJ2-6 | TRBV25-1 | CASSDNRAGGANVLTF | TGTGCCAGCAGTGACAACAGGGCTGGTGGGGCCAACGTCCTGACTTTC
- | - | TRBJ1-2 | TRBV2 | CASSEGTVETF | TGTGCCAGCAGTGAAGGGACAGTGGAGACCTTC
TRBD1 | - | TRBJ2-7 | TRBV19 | CASNPGQGAGEQYF | TGTGCCAGTAACCCGGGACAGGGGGCAGGCGAGCAGTACTTC
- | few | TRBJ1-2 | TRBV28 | CASSAAYPGYGYTF | TGTGCCAGCAGTGCTGCCTATCCCGGTTATGGCTACACCTTC
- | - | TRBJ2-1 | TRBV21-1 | CASSKKAGGNEQFF | TGTGCCAGCAGCAAAAAGGCGGGGGGCAATGAGCAGTTCTTC
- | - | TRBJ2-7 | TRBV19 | CASHNRAYFSYEQYF | TGTGCCAGTCATAACAGGGCCTATTTCTCCTACGAGCAGTACTTC
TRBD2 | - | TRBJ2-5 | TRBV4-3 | CASSQEEGLAGGWETQYF | TGCGCCAGCAGCCAAGAGGAGGGACTAGCGGGGGGTTGGGAGACCCAGTACTTC
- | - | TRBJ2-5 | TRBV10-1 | CASRRGQETQYF | TGCGCCAGCAGACGGGGACAAGAGACCCAGTACTTC
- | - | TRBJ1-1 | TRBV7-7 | CASRPLVPNTEAFF | TGTGCCAGCAGACCACTCGTACCCAACACTGAAGCTTTCTTT
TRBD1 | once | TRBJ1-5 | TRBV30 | CAWRATGGSNQPQHF | TGTGCCTGGAGAGCGACAGGGGGCAGCAATCAGCCCCAGCATTTT
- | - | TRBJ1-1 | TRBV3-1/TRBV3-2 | CASSQNTGSVVRAFF | TGTGCCAGCAGCCAAAACACAGGGTCGGTAGTTCGCGCTTTCTTT
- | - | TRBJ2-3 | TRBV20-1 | CSASNGLSTDTQYF | TGCAGTGCTAGTAATGGACTGAGCACAGATACGCAGTATTTT
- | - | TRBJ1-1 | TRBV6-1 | CASSEMGRTEAFF | TGTGCCAGCAGTGAAATGGGGAGGACTGAAGCTTTCTTT
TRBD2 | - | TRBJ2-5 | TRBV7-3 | CASSPGLAGPQETQYF | TGTGCCAGCAGCCCAGGACTAGCGGGACCACAAGAGACCCAGTACTTC
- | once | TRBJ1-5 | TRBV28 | CASSFGEGDQPQHF | TGTGCCAGCAGTTTCGGCGAAGGAGATCAGCCCCAGCATTTT
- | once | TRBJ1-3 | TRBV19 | CASSLLDSSGNTIYF | TGTGCCAGTAGTTTACTGGACAGCTCTGGAAACACCATATATTTT
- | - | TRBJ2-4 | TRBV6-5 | CASSSGVLAKNIQYF | TGTGCCAGCAGTTCGGGGGTTTTAGCCAAAAACATTCAGTACTTC
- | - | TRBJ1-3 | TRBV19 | CASSSAGNTIYF | TGTGCCAGTAGTAGCGCTGGAAACACCATATATTTT